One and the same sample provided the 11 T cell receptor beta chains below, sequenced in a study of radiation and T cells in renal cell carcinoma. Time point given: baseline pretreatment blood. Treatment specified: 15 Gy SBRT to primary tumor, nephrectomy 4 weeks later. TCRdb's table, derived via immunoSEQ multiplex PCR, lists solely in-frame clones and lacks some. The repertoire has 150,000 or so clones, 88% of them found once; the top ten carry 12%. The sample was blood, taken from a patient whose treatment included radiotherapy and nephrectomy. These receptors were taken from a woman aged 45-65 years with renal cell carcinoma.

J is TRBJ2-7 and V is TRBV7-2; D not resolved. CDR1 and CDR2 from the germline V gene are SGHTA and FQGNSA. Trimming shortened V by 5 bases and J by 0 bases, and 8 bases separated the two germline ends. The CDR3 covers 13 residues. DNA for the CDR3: TGTGCCAGCAGCCCCCAGAGCTCCTACGAGCAGTACTTC. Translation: CASSPQSSYEQYF. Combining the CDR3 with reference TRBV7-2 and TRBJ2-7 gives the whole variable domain GAGVSQSPSNKVTEKGKDVELRCDPISGHTALYWYRQSLGQGLEFLIYFQGNSAPDKSGLPSDRFSAERTGGSVSTLTIQRTQQEDSAVYLCASSPQSSYEQYFGPGTRLTVT.

The CDR3 protein is CASSSVDRAGANVLTF. The CDR3 DNA reads TGTGCCAGCAGTTCCGTGGACAGGGCTGGGGCCAACGTCCTGACTTTC. The V gene is TRBV6-6, the J gene TRBJ2-6; 8 nucleotides match TRBD1. Trimming cost V 4 bases and J 2 bases; bases outside gene matches: 4. The length of the CDR3 is 16 residues. In germline, CDR1 is MNHNY, CDR2 SVGAGI (reference sequence).

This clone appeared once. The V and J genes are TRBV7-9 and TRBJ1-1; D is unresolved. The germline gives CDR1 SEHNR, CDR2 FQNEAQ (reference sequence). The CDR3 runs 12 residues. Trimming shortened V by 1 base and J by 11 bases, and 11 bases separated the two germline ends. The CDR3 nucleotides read TGTGCCAGCAGCTTAGGTTCGTCCACGGCTTTCTTT. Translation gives CASSLGSSTAFF.

The CDR3 region is CASSQMSGLAIHEQYF. The CDR3 DNA sequence: TGCGCCAGCAGCCAAATGTCGGGACTAGCGATCCACGAGCAGTACTTC. V gene TRBV5-1 combines with J gene TRBJ2-5, with 10 bases aligning to TRBD2. With the DNA end fitting TRBJ2-7 better, the J assignment may be wrong. Germline V gives CDR1 SGHRS, CDR2 YFSETQ. The CDR3 sequence is 16 residues long.

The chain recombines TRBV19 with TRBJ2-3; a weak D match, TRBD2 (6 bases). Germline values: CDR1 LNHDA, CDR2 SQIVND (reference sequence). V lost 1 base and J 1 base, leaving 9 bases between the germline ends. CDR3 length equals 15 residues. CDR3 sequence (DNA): TGTGCCAGTAGTATAGGGACTATTGGCACAGATACGCAGTATTTT. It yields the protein CASSIGTIGTDTQYF. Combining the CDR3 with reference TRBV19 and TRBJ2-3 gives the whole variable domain DGGITQSPKYLFRKEGQNVTLSCEQNLNHDAMYWYRQDPGQGLRLIYYSQIVNDFQKGDIAEGYSVSREKKESFPLTVTSAQKNPTAFYLCASSIGTIGTDTQYFGPGTRLTVL.

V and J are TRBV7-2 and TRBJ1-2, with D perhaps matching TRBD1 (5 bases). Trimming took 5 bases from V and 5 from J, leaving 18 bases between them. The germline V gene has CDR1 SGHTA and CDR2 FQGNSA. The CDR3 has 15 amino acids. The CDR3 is CASSPNPGTAYGYTF. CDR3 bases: TGTGCCAGCAGCCCCAACCCCGGGACGGCGTATGGCTACACCTTC.

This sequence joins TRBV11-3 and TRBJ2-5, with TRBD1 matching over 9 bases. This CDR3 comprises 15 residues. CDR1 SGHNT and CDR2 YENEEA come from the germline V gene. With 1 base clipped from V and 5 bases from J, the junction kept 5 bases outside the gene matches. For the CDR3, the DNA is TGTGCCAGCAGCTTAGGGACAGGGGCCAGGGAGACCCAGTACTTC. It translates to CASSLGTGARETQYF.

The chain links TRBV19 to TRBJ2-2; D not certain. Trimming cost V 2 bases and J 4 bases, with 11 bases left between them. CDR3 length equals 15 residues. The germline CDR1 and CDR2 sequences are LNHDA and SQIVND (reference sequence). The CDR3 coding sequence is TGTGCCAGTAGTATACCCCACCGTGGCACCGGGGAGCTGTTTTTT. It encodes CASSIPHRGTGELFF.

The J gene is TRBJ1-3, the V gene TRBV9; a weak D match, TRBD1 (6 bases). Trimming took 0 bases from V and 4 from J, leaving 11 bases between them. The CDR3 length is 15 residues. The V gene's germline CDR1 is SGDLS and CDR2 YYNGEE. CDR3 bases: TGTGCCAGCAGCGTAGTTTCAGGACAGGGAAACACCATATATTTT. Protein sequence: CASSVVSGQGNTIYF.

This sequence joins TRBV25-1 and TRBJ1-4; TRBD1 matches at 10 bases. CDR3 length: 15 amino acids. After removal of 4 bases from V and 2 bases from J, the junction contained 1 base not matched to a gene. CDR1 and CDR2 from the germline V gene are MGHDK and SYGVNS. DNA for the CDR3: TGTGCCAGCAGTGTGGACAGGGGGACTAATGAAAAACTGTTTTTT. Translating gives CASSVDRGTNEKLFF.

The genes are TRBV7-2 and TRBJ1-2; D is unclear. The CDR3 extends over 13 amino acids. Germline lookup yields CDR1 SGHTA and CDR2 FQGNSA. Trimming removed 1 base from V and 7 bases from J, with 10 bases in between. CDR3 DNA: TGTGCCAGCAGCTTAGTTCAAGGTTCTGGCTACACCTTC. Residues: CASSLVQGSGYTF.